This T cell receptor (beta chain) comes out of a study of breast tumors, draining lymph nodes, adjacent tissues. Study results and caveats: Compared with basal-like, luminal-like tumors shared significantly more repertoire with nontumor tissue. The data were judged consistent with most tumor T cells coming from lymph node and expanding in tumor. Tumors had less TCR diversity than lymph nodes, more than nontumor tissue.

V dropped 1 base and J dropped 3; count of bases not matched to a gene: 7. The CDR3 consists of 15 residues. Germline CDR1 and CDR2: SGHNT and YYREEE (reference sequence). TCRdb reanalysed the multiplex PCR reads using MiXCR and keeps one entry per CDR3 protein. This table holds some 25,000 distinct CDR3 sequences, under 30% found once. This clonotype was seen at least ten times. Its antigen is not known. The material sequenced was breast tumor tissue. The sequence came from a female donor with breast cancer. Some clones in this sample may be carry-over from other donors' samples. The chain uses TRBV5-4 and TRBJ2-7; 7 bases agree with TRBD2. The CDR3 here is CASSLPSGGLYEQYF. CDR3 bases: TGTGCCAGCAGCTTGCCTAGCGGTGGACTCTACGAGCAGTACTTC.